This T cell receptor (beta chain) was profiled in a study of CD8 T cells in ankylosing spondylitis. The sample holds a few counts of this clonotype. Its antigen is unknown. Study findings and constraints: It appeared that ankylosing spondylitis blood was characterized by a TCR beta motif of several highly homologous variants.

From the 5' RACE reads, TCRdb called clonotypes with MiXCR, one entry per CDR3 protein. The sample carries around 450,000 distinct CDR3 sequences, around 26% recorded once. Germline V gives CDR1 DFQATT, CDR2 SNEGSKA (reference sequence). V lost 4 bases and J lost 10; bases outside the gene matches: 3. The length of the CDR3 is 12 residues. This sequence originates from a male donor with ankylosing spondylitis. The sample taken for sequencing was blood, either unsorted or a sorted T cell fraction (not recorded which). The genes are TRBV20-1 and TRBJ2-1, with 11 positions matching TRBD2. CDR3 region: CSAISSGGEQFF. Written as DNA, the CDR3 is TGCAGTGCTATATCTAGCGGGGGGGAGCAGTTCTTC.